These 15 T cell receptor beta chains originate from one sample sequenced in a study of control samples from healthy donors and cancer patients. Only in-frame clones appear in the TCRdb table, and some are missing; sequencing was by immunoSEQ multiplex PCR. This table has about 120,000 clones, 90% appearing once. The sequencing sample was made of blood. These receptors were taken from a man aged 40-49 years in good health.

The chain couples TRBV20-1 to TRBJ1-1; D is uncertain. The CDR3 is 11 amino acids. Germline V gene sequence: CDR1 DFQATT, CDR2 SNEGSKA (reference sequence). Trimming removed 6 bases from V and 2 bases from J, with 7 bases in between. CDR3 sequence reads: CSALKNTEAFF. CDR3 DNA sequence: TGCAGTGCCCTGAAAAACACTGAAGCTTTCTTT.

This clone was seen a handful of times. The chain links TRBV19 to TRBJ1-2; the D gene is possibly TRBD1 (6 bases). Trimming cost V 5 bases and J 4 bases, with 14 bases left between them. The CDR3 covers 14 residues. Germline V gene sequence: CDR1 LNHDA, CDR2 SQIVND (reference sequence). In nucleotides, the CDR3 is TGTGCCAGTAGTCTCGAAGACAGGTTCTATGGCTACACCTTC. Its protein product is CASSLEDRFYGYTF.

This rearrangement joins TRBV15 to TRBJ1-3; the match to TRBD1 covers 9 bases. This CDR3 has 18 residues. Germline CDR1 is LNHNV and CDR2 is YYDKDF (reference sequence). V lost 1 base to trimming and J lost 0 bases; unmatched junction nucleotides: 7. The chain's CDR3 is CATSRGGGTGSSGNTIYF. DNA for the CDR3: TGTGCCACCAGCAGAGGTGGAGGGACAGGGAGCTCTGGAAACACCATATATTTT.

J is TRBJ2-2 and V is TRBV5-1; 11 nucleotides line up with TRBD1. The V gene's germline CDR1 is SGHRS and CDR2 YFSETQ. The CDR3 contains 20 residues. The V and J ends lost 4 bases and 1 base, in that order; junction bases with no gene match: 15. The CDR3 reads CASSLLAGTGGGMNTGELFF. The CDR3 DNA reads as TGCGCCAGCAGCCTGTTAGCCGGGACAGGGGGGGGGATGAACACCGGGGAGCTGTTTTTT.

V gene TRBV5-5 combines with J gene TRBJ1-1, with D possibly TRBD1 on 5 matching bases. CDR3 length: 13 amino acids. Germline V lookup: CDR1 SGHKS, CDR2 YYEKEE (reference sequence). V was trimmed by 1 base and J by 11 bases, leaving 15 bases between them. CDR3 bases: TGTGCCAGCAGCTTGAGCGACTGGGGGGAGGCTTTCTTT. This codes for CASSLSDWGEAFF.

The genes are TRBV7-2 and TRBJ2-3; maybe TRBD2 (5 bases). The CDR3 has 14 residues. V lost 6 bases and J 2 bases, leaving 12 bases between the germline ends. Germline-derived CDR1 and CDR2 are SGHTA and FQGNSA. CDR3 residues: CASRYPGSTDTQYF. As DNA, the CDR3 is TGTGCCAGCAGGTACCCGGGATCCACAGATACGCAGTATTTT.

This sequence joins TRBV9 and TRBJ2-7; D tentatively reads TRBD1 or TRBD2 (5 bases each). Germline V gene lookup returns CDR1 SGDLS and CDR2 YYNGEE. The CDR3 contains 15 residues. V was pared by 0 bases and J by 0 bases, with 10 bases between. The CDR3 region is CASSVAGTASYEQYF. CDR3 in DNA: TGTGCCAGCAGCGTAGCCGGGACGGCCTCCTACGAGCAGTACTTC.

This CDR3 reads CASRVTGGDFNQPQHF. CDR3 DNA sequence: TGTGCCAGCAGGGTGACAGGGGGCGACTTCAATCAGCCCCAGCATTTT. The chain employs TRBV2 and TRBJ1-5; 10 positions match TRBD1. Looked up from germline, CDR1 is SNHLY and CDR2 is FYNNEI. The length of the CDR3 is 16 residues. Trimming cost V 6 bases and J 3 bases; bases outside gene matches: 8.

The rearrangement uses TRBV11-2 and TRBJ2-5; D remains unclear. Trimming took off 1 base at V and 0 bases at J, with 6 bases between the two ends. This CDR3 contains 14 residues. CDR1 is SGHAT, CDR2 FQNNGV, per germline. The CDR3 is CASSLVTYQETQYF. The CDR3 nucleotides read TGTGCCAGCAGCTTAGTTACGTACCAAGAGACCCAGTACTTC.

The chain is built from TRBV6-5 and TRBJ1-3; no clear D. CDR1 MNHEY and CDR2 SVGAGI come from the germline V gene. V was cut by 7 bases and J by 0 bases, with 13 bases left in between. The CDR3 is 15 residues long. The CDR3 reads CASTVGPTSGNTIYF. CDR3 nucleotide sequence: TGTGCCAGCACGGTAGGACCGACCTCTGGAAACACCATATATTTT.

The rearrangement joins TRBV7-9 to TRBJ1-4, with D hard to call. Germline assignment: CDR1 SEHNR and CDR2 FQNEAQ (reference sequence). V lost 3 bases, J lost 4 bases, and 9 bases lay in between. This CDR3 spans 14 amino acids. The CDR3 region has the DNA TGTGCCAGCAGCTTTCGAGGTGATAATGAAAAACTGTTTTTT. It codes for CASSFRGDNEKLFF. Together with reference TRBV7-9 and TRBJ1-4, the CDR3 gives the full variable domain: DTGVSQNPRHKITKRGQNVTFRCDPISEHNRLYWYRQTLGQGPEFLTYFQNEAQLEKSRLLSDRFSAERPKGSFSTLEIQRTEQGDSAMYLCASSFRGDNEKLFFGSGTQLSVL.

This clone was counted a single time. The rearrangement links TRBV19 to TRBJ2-1; possible D gene TRBD2, 5 bases. CDR3 length: 14 amino acids. The ends were cut back, 2 bases at V and 2 bases at J, with 7 bases in the middle. The germline V gene has CDR1 LNHDA and CDR2 SQIVND (reference sequence). CDR3 DNA: TGTGCCAGTAGTATAACCGGGGCCTACAATGAGCAGTTCTTC. This translates into CASSITGAYNEQFF.

This chain links TRBV18 with TRBJ2-5; a weak D match, TRBD2 (6 bases). This CDR3 is built from 13 residues. Trimming pared 4 bases from V and 5 bases from J, leaving 11 bases between. The V gene's germline CDR1 is KGHSH and CDR2 LQKENI. CDR3 nucleotides: TGTGCCAGCTCACTGGTCGGGGGTGAGACCCAGTACTTC. Residues: CASSLVGGETQYF.

The V call is TRBV5-1, the J call TRBJ2-1; no clear D. V was trimmed by 1 base and J by 7 bases, leaving 9 bases between them. Germline V gene sequence: CDR1 SGHRS, CDR2 YFSETQ. The CDR3 has 13 residues. In DNA form, the CDR3 reads TGCGCCAGCAGCTTGACACAATCTAATGAGCAGTTCTTC. It translates to CASSLTQSNEQFF.

This CDR3 is CATSDSGPWAEAFF. The CDR3 DNA reads as TGTGCCACCAGTGATTCGGGGCCCTGGGCTGAAGCTTTCTTT. The J gene is TRBJ1-1, the V gene TRBV24-1; tentative D call: TRBD1 (5 bases). The CDR3 covers 14 residues. Germline V CDR1 and CDR2: KGHDR, SFDVKD. V lost 2 bases and J lost 6, with 12 bases in between.